The 15 T cell receptor beta chains in this list originate from one sample, sequenced in a study of blood T cells in healthy people across ages (dated by TCRdb to the mid-2010s). The receptor library was made with 5' RACE. For sequencing, an Illumina HiSeq 2500 was employed. A second PCR of roughly 7 to 11 cycles was performed with a sample-barcoded 5' primer and a J-beta primer mix. The public reads were reanalyzed by TCRdb: fastp trimming at Q25, MiXCR alignment, in-frame beta chains only. Each entry merges the rows of one CDR3 protein and shows their most common DNA and genes. The sample table holds 600,000 or so distinct CDR3 sequences, of which around 20% were seen once. The ten largest clones add up to approximately 3.7% of the sample. The specimen was blood. These receptors came from a man aged 65 to 79 in good health.

This chain links TRBV4-1 with TRBJ1-4; D uncertain. V gave up 2 bases and J gave up 8 bases, with 15 bases separating them. Germline assignment: CDR1 MGHRA and CDR2 YSYEKL. The CDR3 length is 15 residues. As DNA, the CDR3 is TGCGCCAGCAGCCAACTCTCTGGGCGTCGGGAAAAACTGTTTTTT. Protein: CASSQLSGRREKLFF.

The V gene is TRBV29-1, the J gene TRBJ2-6, with a possible D match to TRBD1 (5 bases). The CDR3 consists of 13 residues. Trimming took 4 bases from V and 4 from J, leaving 8 bases between them. Looked up from germline, CDR1 is SQVTM and CDR2 is ANQGSEA. Here the CDR3 reads CSVVRAGANVLTF. Here the CDR3 DNA reads TGCAGCGTTGTCAGGGCGGGGGCCAACGTCCTGACTTTC.

This clonotype has ten or more counts. The gene calls are TRBV5-1 and TRBJ2-1; 7 nucleotides match TRBD1. Germline V gives CDR1 SGHRS, CDR2 YFSETQ. V shed 2 bases, J shed 0 bases, and the junction held 8 bases outside the gene matches. The CDR3 consists of 17 residues. The CDR3 DNA is TGCGCCAGCAGCTTAGGGGGCACAGGGAGCTCCTACAATGAGCAGTTCTTC. It translates to CASSLGGTGSSYNEQFF.

The rearrangement uses TRBV6-1 and TRBJ2-5, with a tentative D call TRBD2 (5 bases). Near its end, the DNA agrees better with TRBJ2-7, so the J call may be wrong. The CDR3 extends over 14 amino acids. The V gene's germline CDR1 is MNHNS and CDR2 SASEGT. CDR3 sequence: CASSESRDLYEQYF. Written as DNA, the CDR3 is TGTGCCAGCAGTGAAAGCCGGGATCTATACGAGCAGTACTTC.

V gene TRBV20-1 combines with J gene TRBJ2-7; no reliable D call. V shed 5 bases and J shed 6 bases, with 8 bases lying between them. Germline CDR1 and CDR2: DFQATT and SNEGSKA (reference sequence). The length of the CDR3 is 10 residues. The CDR3 nucleotides read TGCAGTGCTGGAGCTCGCGAGCAGTACTTC. This translates into CSAGAREQYF.

The V gene is TRBV20-1, the J gene TRBJ2-1; 8 bases map to TRBD1. This CDR3 comprises 13 residues. Trimming cost V 5 bases and J 5 bases; bases outside gene matches: 5. CDR1 DFQATT and CDR2 SNEGSKA come from the germline V gene (reference sequence). The CDR3 protein is CSAGHRGNNEQFF. DNA for the CDR3: TGCAGTGCTGGACACAGGGGGAACAATGAGCAGTTCTTC.

This clonotype was picked up a small number of times. The gene calls are TRBV3-1 and TRBJ2-7, with D uncertain. CDR1 and CDR2 (germline): LGHDT, YNNKEL (reference sequence). The CDR3 sequence is 17 residues long. V lost 0 bases to trimming and J lost 1 base, with 16 bases between them. The CDR3 DNA reads as TGTGCCAGCAGCCAAGACAACCGCAGAACGGTATCCTACGAGCAGTACTTC. This translates into CASSQDNRRTVSYEQYF.

The genes are TRBV3-1 and TRBJ2-7; 7 bases are a match to TRBD1. The J segment lost 2 bases and the V segment lost 4 bases, leaving 5 bases of the junction unmatched. CDR1 LGHDT and CDR2 YNNKEL come from the germline V gene (reference sequence). The CDR3 extends over 14 amino acids. This chain's CDR3 is CASSRLGQTYEQYF. The CDR3 nucleotides read TGTGCCAGCAGCCGCCTGGGACAGACCTACGAGCAGTACTTC.

This chain connects TRBV2 to TRBJ2-2; tentatively, D is TRBD2 (6 bases). Germline V gives CDR1 SNHLY, CDR2 FYNNEI. Trimming shortened V by 6 bases and J by 3 bases, and 14 bases separated the two germline ends. There are 15 residues in the CDR3. In nucleotides, the CDR3 is TGTGCCAGCAGGGGAAGCGGGCGGGACACCGGGGAGCTGTTTTTT. As protein: CASRGSGRDTGELFF.

The rearrangement joins TRBV5-1 to TRBJ2-1; 7 bases fit TRBD1. CDR3 length: 15 amino acids. Germline assignment: CDR1 SGHRS and CDR2 YFSETQ. Losses at the gene ends were 0 bases for V and 7 bases for J; bases not matched to a gene: 7. DNA of the CDR3: TGCGCCAGCAGCTTGGAGGGGGCGCAGCGGAATGAGCAGTTCTTC. This sequence encodes CASSLEGAQRNEQFF. Supplemented by reference TRBV5-1 and TRBJ2-1, the full variable domain reads KAGVTQTPRYLIKTRGQQVTLSCSPISGHRSVSWYQQTPGQGLQFLFEYFSETQRNKGNFPGRFSGRQFSNSRSEMNVSTLELGDSALYLCASSLEGAQRNEQFFGPGTRLTVL.

This clonotype came up a few times. This sequence joins TRBV19 and TRBJ1-1; 8 nucleotides agree with TRBD1. Per germline, CDR1 LNHDA and CDR2 SQIVND (reference sequence). V trimming: 3 bases; J trimming: 1 base; junction bases outside the gene matches: 10. CDR3 length: 17 residues. The CDR3 DNA sequence: TGTGCCAGTAGTATCCCCCCCCGACAGGGGAGGAACACTGAAGCTTTCTTT. Translating gives CASSIPPRQGRNTEAFF.

This clonotype was observed once. This chain joins TRBV12-3 or TRBV12-4 and TRBJ1-3; D is unresolved. V dropped 3 bases and J dropped 0 bases, with 12 bases sitting between them. This CDR3 is built from 16 residues. The DNA of the CDR3 is TGTGCCAGCAGTTTGAGGGCAGTTCGCTCTGGAAACACCATATATTTT. Amino acid sequence: CASSLRAVRSGNTIYF.

This clonotype has just a few counts. The J gene is TRBJ2-1, the V gene TRBV15, with D possibly being TRBD1 (5 bases). Trimming stripped 3 bases from V and 0 bases from J, with 12 bases between. The germline V gene has CDR1 LNHNV and CDR2 YYDKDF (reference sequence). This CDR3 is built from 16 residues. The CDR3 region has the DNA TGTGCCACCAGCAGGGGATACGACAGCTCCTACAATGAGCAGTTCTTC. Its translation: CATSRGYDSSYNEQFF.

This clonotype was observed at least ten times. This chain links TRBV27 with TRBJ1-6, with 9 bases aligning to TRBD1. The CDR3 spans 15 residues. Looked up from germline, CDR1 is MNHEY and CDR2 is SMNVEV (reference sequence). Trimming removed 3 bases from V and 7 bases from J; junction bases left unmatched: 4. CDR3 coding DNA: TGTGCCAGCAGTTTCGGGACAGGGTTGAATTCACCCCTCCACTTT. This encodes CASSFGTGLNSPLHF.

This clonotype occurred a few times. The chain uses TRBV10-3 and TRBJ2-7; 11 nucleotides agree with TRBD1. The CDR3 extends over 14 amino acids. The V segment lost 6 bases and the J segment 6 bases; nucleotides outside the gene matches: 7. Germline CDR1 reads ENHRY; CDR2 reads SYGVKD. The CDR3 here is CAIRGQGDAGEQYF. CDR3 in DNA: TGTGCCATCAGGGGACAGGGGGATGCTGGCGAGCAGTACTTC.